The rows below give T cell receptor beta chains drawn from one sample of a study of shared clonotypes between healthy human individuals. Sequencing used immunoSEQ multiplex PCR; TCRdb keeps in-frame clones, though not all of them. The sample holds around 2,000,000 clones, around 96% seen once. Sequenced input: naive CD8+ T cells sorted from blood. These receptors originate from a man aged 18 to 29 in good health. The CDR3 runs from the conserved cysteine through the conserved F or W. D genes are given only for firm matches. Rows give clone size only sometimes, using once, few, many, or a class for an expanded clone.

d_call	clone_size	v_call	j_call	cdr3_aa	cdr3_nt
-	-	TRBV15	TRBJ1-5	CATISRQGSTKGNQPQHF	TGTGCCACCATTTCGAGGCAGGGAAGTACTAAGGGCAATCAGCCCCAGCATTTT
-	-	TRBV29-1	TRBJ1-1	CSVEAGPEAFF	TGCAGCGTTGAAGCGGGACCTGAAGCTTTCTTT
TRBD2	-	TRBV27	TRBJ2-5	CASSRTSGDSYQETQYF	TGTGCCAGCAGTAGGACTAGCGGGGACTCATACCAAGAGACCCAGTACTTC
TRBD1	-	TRBV7-8	TRBJ2-7	CASSSGTEAYEQYF	TGTGCCAGCAGCTCAGGGACAGAGGCCTACGAGCAGTACTTC
-	-	TRBV10-2	TRBJ2-7	CASSEGRSTYEQYF	TGCGCCAGCAGTGAGGGTAGGAGCACCTACGAGCAGTACTTC
TRBD1	-	TRBV4-3	TRBJ2-7	CASSQVTGGLEQYF	TGCGCCAGCAGCCAAGTAACAGGGGGACTCGAGCAGTACTTC
TRBD1	-	TRBV5-5	TRBJ2-3	CASSPWGQGFTDTQYF	TGTGCCAGCAGCCCCTGGGGACAGGGATTCACAGATACGCAGTATTTT
TRBD2	-	TRBV5-4	TRBJ2-3	CASSFLAGGPTDTQYF	TGTGCCAGCAGCTTCCTAGCGGGGGGGCCCACAGATACGCAGTATTTT
-	few	TRBV6-5	TRBJ2-7	CASSYSQASYEQYF	TGTGCCAGCAGTTACAGCCAGGCCTCCTACGAGCAGTACTTC
-	-	TRBV29-1	TRBJ1-2	CSVVWDKVGYGYTF	TGCAGCGTTGTCTGGGACAAGGTGGGGTACGGCTACACCTTC
TRBD2	-	TRBV9	TRBJ2-3	CASNPGTSNTDTQYF	TGTGCCAGCAATCCCGGGACTAGCAACACAGATACGCAGTATTTT
-	once	TRBV5-1	TRBJ1-1	CASSFRGGYENTEAFF	TGCGCCAGCAGCTTTAGGGGCGGCTACGAGAACACTGAAGCTTTCTTT
TRBD1	-	TRBV4-3	TRBJ2-2	CASSQTGEELFF	TGCGCCAGCAGCCAGACAGGGGAGGAGCTGTTTTTT
TRBD2	-	TRBV18	TRBJ2-1	CASSPWLLAGGDRAYNEQFF	TGTGCCAGCTCACCATGGCTCCTAGCGGGAGGGGATCGGGCCTACAATGAGCAGTTCTTC
-	-	TRBV9	TRBJ2-1	CASSVRERDEQFF	TGTGCCAGCAGCGTCCGGGAGCGGGATGAGCAGTTCTTC
-	-	TRBV6-1	TRBJ2-1	CASSHTTVGSEQFF	TGTGCCAGCAGTCATACGACGGTTGGGAGTGAGCAGTTCTTC
TRBD2	-	TRBV4-2	TRBJ2-3	CASSQESSGVDTQYF	TGTGCCAGCAGCCAAGAGAGTAGCGGGGTAGATACGCAGTATTTT
TRBD1	-	TRBV5-4	TRBJ2-7	CASSHGQGSSYEQYF	TGTGCCAGCAGCCATGGACAGGGGAGCTCCTACGAGCAGTACTTC
TRBD1	-	TRBV30	TRBJ2-2	CAWRGQHTGELFF	TGTGCCTGGAGGGGACAGCACACCGGGGAGCTGTTTTTT
-	-	TRBV29-1	TRBJ2-1	CSVDPAGYNEQFF	TGCAGCGTTGATCCGGCAGGGTACAATGAGCAGTTCTTC
-	-	TRBV9	TRBJ2-3	CASSVGDLPDTQYF	TGTGCCAGCAGCGTAGGCGACTTGCCAGATACGCAGTATTTT
-	-	TRBV13	TRBJ1-1	CASSSRDTLDTEAFF	TGTGCCAGCAGCTCCCGGGACACCTTGGACACTGAAGCTTTCTTT
-	-	TRBV6-5	TRBJ2-2	CASTHGQTYTGELFF	TGTGCCAGCACCCATGGACAGACGTACACCGGGGAGCTGTTTTTT
TRBD2	-	TRBV28	TRBJ2-5	CASRSRGGYRANQETQYF	TGTGCCAGCAGATCCCGGGGGGGTTACAGGGCCAACCAAGAGACCCAGTACTTC
TRBD2	-	TRBV19	TRBJ2-2	CASSIDPSSGSVPNTGELFF	TGTGCCAGTAGTATAGATCCGTCTAGCGGGAGTGTTCCGAACACCGGGGAGCTGTTTTTT
-	-	TRBV13	TRBJ2-3	CASSLGLSREGTDTQYF	TGTGCCAGCAGCTTAGGCCTATCGAGGGAAGGCACAGATACGCAGTATTTT
-	-	TRBV5-8	TRBJ1-4	CASSSAFRTYSTNEKLFF	TGTGCCAGCAGCTCCGCATTTAGGACATATTCAACTAATGAAAAACTGTTTTTT
-	-	TRBV7-9	TRBJ1-2	CASSLEAGYGYTF	TGTGCCAGCAGCTTAGAGGCTGGCTATGGCTACACCTTC
TRBD2	-	TRBV30	TRBJ2-7	CAWRVTSSGGALGEQYF	TGTGCCTGGAGGGTAACGTCTAGCGGGGGGGCTCTGGGCGAGCAGTACTTC
-	-	TRBV9	TRBJ2-1	CASSVVEAPYNEQFF	TGTGCCAGCAGCGTAGTGGAGGCCCCCTACAATGAGCAGTTCTTC
-	-	TRBV2	TRBJ1-1	CASTEGGRTEAFF	TGTGCCAGCACCGAAGGGGGAAGGACTGAAGCTTTCTTT
TRBD1	-	TRBV28	TRBJ2-7	CASSLGQGYEQYF	TGTGCCAGCAGCCTAGGACAGGGGTACGAGCAGTACTTC
-	few	TRBV4-2	TRBJ1-5	CASSSRRDFNQPQHF	TGTGCCAGCAGCTCCCGCCGGGACTTCAATCAGCCCCAGCATTTT
-	-	TRBV5-6	TRBJ2-3	CASSSTGYGDTQYF	TGTGCCAGCAGCTCGACAGGATATGGAGATACGCAGTATTTT
TRBD1	-	TRBV9	TRBJ2-5	CASSVGGGNQETQYF	TGTGCCAGCAGCGTAGGAGGGGGCAACCAAGAGACCCAGTACTTC
TRBD2	-	TRBV27	TRBJ2-1	CASSYAGRGASYNEQFF	TGTGCCAGCAGTTACGCAGGGCGGGGGGCTTCCTACAATGAGCAGTTCTTC
-	-	TRBV6-5	TRBJ2-7	CASSYSGTWEQYF	TGTGCCAGCAGTTACTCCGGGACTTGGGAGCAGTACTTC
TRBD1	once	TRBV7-9	TRBJ2-5	CASSTSDRGLGETQYF	TGTGCCAGCAGCACCTCGGACAGGGGTTTAGGCGAGACCCAGTACTTC
TRBD1	-	TRBV4-1	TRBJ2-7	CASSHKTGQGSSYEQYF	TGCGCCAGCAGCCACAAAACCGGACAGGGAAGCTCCTACGAGCAGTACTTC
-	-	TRBV10-2	TRBJ2-1	CARDILRNEQFF	TGCGCTAGGGACATCTTAAGAAATGAGCAGTTCTTC
TRBD1	once	TRBV13	TRBJ2-5	CASSLRDRGLLSEETQYF	TGTGCCAGCAGCCTACGGGACAGGGGGCTGCTGAGTGAAGAGACCCAGTACTTC
-	-	TRBV5-1	TRBJ2-1	CASSLGANEQFF	TGCGCCAGCAGCTTGGGCGCGAATGAGCAGTTCTTC
-	once	TRBV2	TRBJ2-4	CASSEDPSLNIQYF	TGTGCCAGCAGTGAAGACCCCTCCTTAAACATTCAGTACTTC
-	-	TRBV10-2	TRBJ1-5	CASSESFWTESNQPQHF	TGCGCCAGCAGTGAGTCGTTTTGGACAGAGAGCAATCAGCCCCAGCATTTT
TRBD1	once	TRBV28	TRBJ2-5	CASSLGQGGIQETQYF	TGTGCCAGCAGCCTGGGACAGGGGGGGATCCAAGAGACCCAGTACTTC
TRBD1	-	TRBV6-1	TRBJ1-2	CASSEGQGGPGYTF	TGTGCCAGCAGTGAAGGACAGGGGGGGCCTGGCTACACCTTC
TRBD1	-	TRBV29-1	TRBJ1-1	CSAGGGKAPKATEAFF	TGCAGCGCAGGGGGGGGAAAGGCCCCCAAGGCGACTGAAGCTTTCTTT
-	once	TRBV27	TRBJ2-3	CASSLLPTDTQYF	TGTGCCAGCAGTTTGCTGCCGACAGATACGCAGTATTTT
-	few	TRBV28	TRBJ2-5	CASSPPQVTGETQYF	TGTGCCAGCAGTCCCCCTCAGGTGACTGGGGAAACCCAGTACTTC
-	-	TRBV7-8	TRBJ1-1	CASSLTPGVEAFF	TGTGCCAGCAGCTTAACGCCGGGTGTTGAAGCTTTCTTT
TRBD1	-	TRBV5-6	TRBJ1-1	CAGGTGLNTEAFF	TGTGCCGGGGGGACAGGGCTGAACACTGAAGCTTTCTTT
-	-	TRBV2	TRBJ2-7	CASRLARASSYEQYF	TGTGCCAGCAGACTTGCCCGGGCCTCCTCCTACGAGCAGTACTTC
-	-	TRBV7-2	TRBJ2-1	CASSPGGENNEQFF	TGTGCCAGCAGCCCCGGGGGAGAGAACAATGAGCAGTTCTTC
TRBD1	once	TRBV29-1	TRBJ2-3	CSVAGTGGTDTQYF	TGCAGCGTTGCCGGGACAGGGGGCACAGATACGCAGTATTTT
-	-	TRBV9	TRBJ1-1	CASSVAGGGTEAFF	TGTGCCAGCAGCGTAGCGGGAGGGGGCACTGAAGCTTTCTTT
-	-	TRBV20-1	TRBJ2-3	CSARDGGTQYF	TGCAGTGCTAGAGATGGGGGTACGCAGTATTTT
-	-	TRBV10-3	TRBJ1-5	CAILRVMQPQHF	TGTGCCATCCTGAGAGTGATGCAGCCCCAGCATTTT
TRBD1	-	TRBV7-7	TRBJ2-7	CASSLGGEVIGTGNEQYF	TGTGCTAGCAGCTTAGGAGGGGAGGTGATCGGGACAGGGAACGAGCAGTACTTC
-	once	TRBV30	TRBJ1-2	CAWVGPYGYTF	TGTGCCTGGGTCGGGCCGTATGGCTACACCTTC